The source of this TCR beta chain is a study of cytomegalovirus exposure and HLA in healthy donors. Notes on this clone: Its antigen is not known.

It was with 60 Vbeta and 13 Jbeta primers that the PCR ran. TCRdb keeps only in-frame clones here, not all; method: immunoSEQ multiplex PCR. This table has approximately 210,000 clones, 75% to 90% appearing once. General study points: It has been reported that TCR beta sequences accurately predicted the HLA-A and HLA-B alleles of most subjects.

The sample comprised PBMCs. This TCR was recovered from a man younger than 40 in good health and CMV-seronegative.

This chain's CDR3 is CASSSLAGGTDTQYF. The CDR3 DNA sequence: TGTGCCAGCAGTAGCTTAGCGGGCGGCACAGATACGCAGTATTTT. The chain combines TRBV6-5 with TRBJ2-3; TRBD2 matches at 7 bases. The germline gives CDR1 MNHEY, CDR2 SVGAGI. The V segment lost 5 bases and the J segment 1 base; nucleotides outside the gene matches: 6. The CDR3 is made up of 15 amino acids.